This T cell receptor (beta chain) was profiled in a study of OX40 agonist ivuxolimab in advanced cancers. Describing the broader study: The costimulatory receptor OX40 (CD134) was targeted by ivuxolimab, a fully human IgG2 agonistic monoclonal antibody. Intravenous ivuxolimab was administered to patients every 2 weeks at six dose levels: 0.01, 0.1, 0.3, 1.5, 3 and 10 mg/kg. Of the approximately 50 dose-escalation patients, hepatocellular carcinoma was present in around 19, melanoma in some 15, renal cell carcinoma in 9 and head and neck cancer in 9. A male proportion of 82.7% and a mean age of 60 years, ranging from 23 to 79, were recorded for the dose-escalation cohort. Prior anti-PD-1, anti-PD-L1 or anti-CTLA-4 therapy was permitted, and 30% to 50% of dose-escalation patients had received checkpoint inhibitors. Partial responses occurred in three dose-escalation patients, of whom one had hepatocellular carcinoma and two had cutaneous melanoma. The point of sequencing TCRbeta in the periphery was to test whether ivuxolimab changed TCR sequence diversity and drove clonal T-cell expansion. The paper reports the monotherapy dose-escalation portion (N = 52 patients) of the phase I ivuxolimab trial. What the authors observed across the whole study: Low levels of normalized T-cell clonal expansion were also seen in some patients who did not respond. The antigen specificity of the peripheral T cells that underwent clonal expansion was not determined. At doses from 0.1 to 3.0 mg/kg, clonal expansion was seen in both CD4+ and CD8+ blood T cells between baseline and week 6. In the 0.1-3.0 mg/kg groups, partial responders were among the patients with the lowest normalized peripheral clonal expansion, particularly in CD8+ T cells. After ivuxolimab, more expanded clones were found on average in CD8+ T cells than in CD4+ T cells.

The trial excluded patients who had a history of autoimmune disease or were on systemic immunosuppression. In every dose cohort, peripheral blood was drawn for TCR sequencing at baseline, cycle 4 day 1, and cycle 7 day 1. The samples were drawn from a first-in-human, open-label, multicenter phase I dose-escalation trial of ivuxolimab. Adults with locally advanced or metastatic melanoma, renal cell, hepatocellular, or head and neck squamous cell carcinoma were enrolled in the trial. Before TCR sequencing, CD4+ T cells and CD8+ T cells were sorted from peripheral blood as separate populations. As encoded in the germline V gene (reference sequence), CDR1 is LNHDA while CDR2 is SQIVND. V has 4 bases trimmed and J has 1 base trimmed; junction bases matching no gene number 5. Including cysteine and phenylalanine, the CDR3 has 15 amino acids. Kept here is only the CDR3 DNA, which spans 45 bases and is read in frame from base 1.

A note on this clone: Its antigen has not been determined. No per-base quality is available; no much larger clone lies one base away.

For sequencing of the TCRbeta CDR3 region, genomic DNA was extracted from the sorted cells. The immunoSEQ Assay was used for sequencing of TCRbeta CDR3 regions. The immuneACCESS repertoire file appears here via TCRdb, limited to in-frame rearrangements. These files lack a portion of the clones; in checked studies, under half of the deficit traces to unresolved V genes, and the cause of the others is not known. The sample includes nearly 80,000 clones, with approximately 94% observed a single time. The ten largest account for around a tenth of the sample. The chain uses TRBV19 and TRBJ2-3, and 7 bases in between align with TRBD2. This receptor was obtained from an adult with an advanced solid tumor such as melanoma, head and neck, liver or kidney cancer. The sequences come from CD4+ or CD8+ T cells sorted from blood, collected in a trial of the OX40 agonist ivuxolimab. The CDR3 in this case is CASSKNSGGTDTQYF. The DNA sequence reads TGTGCCAGTAGTAAAAACAGCGGGGGCACAGATACGCAGTATTTT. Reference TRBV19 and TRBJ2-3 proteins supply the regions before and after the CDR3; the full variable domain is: DGGITQSPKYLFRKEGQNVTLSCEQNLNHDAMYWYRQDPGQGLRLIYYSQIVNDFQKGDIAEGYSVSREKKESFPLTVTSAQKNPTAFYLCASSKNSGGTDTQYFGPGTRLTVL.